This TCR beta chain derives from a study of blood T cell repertoires in COVID-19. On the study more broadly: Specimens from acute and convalescent COVID-19 originated in the United States, Italy and Spain.

Generated by immunoSEQ multiplex PCR, the TCRdb table keeps only in-frame clones and is missing some. The top ten hold less than 8% of the sample, which has 150,000 or so clones, more than 75% seen once. Individuals aged 18 to 89 years were recruited from around 22 US areas. In assigning cohorts, the study relied on participant-reported clinical history. Recovery among Cohort 3 donors was established by two negative PCRs, clearance, or symptom resolution. Looked up from germline, CDR1 is LGHNA and CDR2 is YNFKEQ. J lost 0 bases, V lost 1 base, and 0 bases had no gene match. The CDR3 is 15 amino acids.

Material: PBMCs or T cells enriched from blood (not recorded which). The V gene is TRBV4-2, the J gene TRBJ2-1, with 7 bases lining up with TRBD2. This TCR derives from a woman between 45 and 60 years old who had recovered from COVID-19. CDR3 region: CASSQGGGSYNEQFF. For the CDR3, the DNA is TGTGCCAGCAGCCAAGGGGGGGGCTCCTACAATGAGCAGTTCTTC.